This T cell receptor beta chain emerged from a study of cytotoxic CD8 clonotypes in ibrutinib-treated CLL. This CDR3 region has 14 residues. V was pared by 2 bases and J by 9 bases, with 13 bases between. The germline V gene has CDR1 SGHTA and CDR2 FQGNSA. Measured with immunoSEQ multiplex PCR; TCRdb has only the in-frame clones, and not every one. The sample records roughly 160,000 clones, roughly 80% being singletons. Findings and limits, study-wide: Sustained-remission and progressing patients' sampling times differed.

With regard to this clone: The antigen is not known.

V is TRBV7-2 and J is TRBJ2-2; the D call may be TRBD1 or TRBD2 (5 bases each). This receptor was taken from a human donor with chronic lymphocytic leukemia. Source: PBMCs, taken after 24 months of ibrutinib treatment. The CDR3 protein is CASSLTHGTRELFF. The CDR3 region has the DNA TGTGCCAGCAGCTTAACCCACGGGACCCGGGAGCTGTTTTTT.